This T cell receptor beta chain was retrieved from a study of blood T cell repertoires in COVID-19. Study summary: The study drew acute and convalescent COVID-19 samples from the United States, Italy and Spain. From T cells, B-cell-depleted T cells, or PBMCs came the material, which was cDNA or gDNA.

Germline CDR1 MNHNY, CDR2 SVGAGI (reference sequence). With V trimmed by 6 bases and J by 4 bases, 7 bases remained unmatched. The CDR3 sequence is 14 residues long. Original handling: Scientists estimated how many nucleated cells there were by amplifying reference gene primers. Method: immunoSEQ multiplex PCR; TCRdb's copy keeps in-frame clones and lacks some. Clonal size and the V and J genes are those of that table, whereas D and trimming came from the DNA. Seen here are 340,000 or so clones, approximately 82% observed once, and the top ten hold 2.5% to 3%. This TCR was recovered from a man aged 25 to 40 with active or convalescent COVID-19. The V gene is TRBV6-6, the J gene TRBJ2-7; 9 nucleotides agree with TRBD1. Sequencing was done on a sample of peripheral blood. CDR3 in amino acids: CASRTGQGRYEQYF. The CDR3 nucleotides read TGTGCCAGCAGGACGGGACAGGGAAGGTACGAGCAGTACTTC.